This T cell receptor beta chain originates from a study of blood T cells in healthy people across ages. Study-wide results and caveats: Fewer expanded clones and more diversity marked long-lived versus aged donors.

About this clonotype: Its antigen is as yet unknown.

Through a sample-barcoded 5' primer and a J-beta primer mix, a second PCR was run for about 6 to 11 cycles. Each CDR3 protein is one row after TCRdb ran MiXCR on the 5' RACE reads. The table records approximately 770,000 distinct CDR3 sequences, 58% of them present only once. Germline V gene sequence: CDR1 SQVTM, CDR2 ANQGSEA. After removal of 6 bases from V and 5 bases from J, the junction contained 17 bases not matched to a gene. There are 16 residues in the CDR3. The amount of total RNA extracted per sample was at least 5.5 micrograms. The sequence was obtained from a young man in good health. The V call is TRBV29-1, the J call TRBJ1-1, with 8 bases fitting TRBD1. The sequenced sample was blood. CDR3 sequence reads: CSVHAGQGASRTEAFF. The CDR3 DNA sequence: TGCAGCGTACACGCGGGGCAGGGGGCCTCGAGGACTGAAGCTTTCTTT.